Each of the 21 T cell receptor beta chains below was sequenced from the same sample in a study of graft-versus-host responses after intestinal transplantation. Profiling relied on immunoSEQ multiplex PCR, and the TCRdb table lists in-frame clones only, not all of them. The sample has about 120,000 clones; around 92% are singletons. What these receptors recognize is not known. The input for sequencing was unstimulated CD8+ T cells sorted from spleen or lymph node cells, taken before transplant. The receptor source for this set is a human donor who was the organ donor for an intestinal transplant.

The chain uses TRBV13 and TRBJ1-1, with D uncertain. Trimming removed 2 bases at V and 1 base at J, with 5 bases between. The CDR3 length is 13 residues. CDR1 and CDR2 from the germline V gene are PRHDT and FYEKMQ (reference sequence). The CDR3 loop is CASSLSGNTEAFF. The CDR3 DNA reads TGTGCCAGCAGCTTATCCGGGAACACTGAAGCTTTCTTT.

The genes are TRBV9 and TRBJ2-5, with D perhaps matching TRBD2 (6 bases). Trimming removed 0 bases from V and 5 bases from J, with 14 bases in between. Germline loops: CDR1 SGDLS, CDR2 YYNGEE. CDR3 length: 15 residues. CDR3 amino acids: CASSVVGGSGETQYF. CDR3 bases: TGTGCCAGCAGCGTAGTGGGGGGATCAGGGGAGACCCAGTACTTC.

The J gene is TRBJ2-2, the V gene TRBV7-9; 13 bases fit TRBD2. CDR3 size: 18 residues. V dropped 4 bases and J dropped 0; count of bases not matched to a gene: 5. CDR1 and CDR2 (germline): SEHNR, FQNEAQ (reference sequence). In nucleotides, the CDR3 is TGTGCCAGCAGCTGGGGACTAGCGGGACGCTCGAACACCGGGGAGCTGTTTTTT. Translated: CASSWGLAGRSNTGELFF. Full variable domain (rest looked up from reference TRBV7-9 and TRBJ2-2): DTGVSQNPRHKITKRGQNVTFRCDPISEHNRLYWYRQTLGQGPEFLTYFQNEAQLEKSRLLSDRFSAERPKGSFSTLEIQRTEQGDSAMYLCASSWGLAGRSNTGELFFGEGSRLTVL.

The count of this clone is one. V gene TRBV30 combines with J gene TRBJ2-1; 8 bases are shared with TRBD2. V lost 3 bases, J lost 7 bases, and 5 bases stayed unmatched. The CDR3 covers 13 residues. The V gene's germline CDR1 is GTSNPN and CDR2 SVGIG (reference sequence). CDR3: CAWRHGRANEQFF. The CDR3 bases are TGTGCCTGGAGGCACGGGAGGGCGAATGAGCAGTTCTTC.

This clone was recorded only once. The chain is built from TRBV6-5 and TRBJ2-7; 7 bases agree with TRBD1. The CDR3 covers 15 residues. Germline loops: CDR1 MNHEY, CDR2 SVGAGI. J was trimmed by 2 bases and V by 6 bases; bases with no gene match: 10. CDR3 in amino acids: CASSIGQDATYEQYF. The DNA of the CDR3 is TGTGCCAGCAGCATCGGACAGGACGCTACCTACGAGCAGTACTTC.

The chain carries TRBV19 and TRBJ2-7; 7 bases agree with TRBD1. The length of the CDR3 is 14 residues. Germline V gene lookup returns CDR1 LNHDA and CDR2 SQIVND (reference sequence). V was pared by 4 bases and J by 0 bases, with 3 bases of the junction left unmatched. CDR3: CASSSSGGSYEQYF. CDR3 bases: TGTGCCAGTAGTAGTTCAGGGGGCTCCTACGAGCAGTACTTC.

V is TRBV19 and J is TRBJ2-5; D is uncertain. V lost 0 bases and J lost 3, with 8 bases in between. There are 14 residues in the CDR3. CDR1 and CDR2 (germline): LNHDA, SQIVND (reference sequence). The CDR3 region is CASSIDDTEETQYF. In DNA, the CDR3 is TGTGCCAGTAGTATAGATGACACAGAAGAGACCCAGTACTTC.

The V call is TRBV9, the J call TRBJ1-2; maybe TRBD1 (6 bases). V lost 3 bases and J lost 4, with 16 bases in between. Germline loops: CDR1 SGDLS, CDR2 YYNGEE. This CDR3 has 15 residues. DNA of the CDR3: TGTGCCAGCAGCGCCAGCCCCGGACAGATCTATGGCTACACCTTC. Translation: CASSASPGQIYGYTF.

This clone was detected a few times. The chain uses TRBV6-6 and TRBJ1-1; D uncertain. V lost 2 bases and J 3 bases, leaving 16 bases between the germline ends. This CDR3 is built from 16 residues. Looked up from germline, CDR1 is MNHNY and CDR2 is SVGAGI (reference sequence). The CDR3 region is CASSYPWRGSYTEAFF. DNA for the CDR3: TGTGCCAGCAGTTACCCCTGGCGGGGATCATACACTGAAGCTTTCTTT.

DNA for the CDR3: TGTGCCAGTAGTATAACAGGGACCTATGGCTACACCTTC. It translates to CASSITGTYGYTF. The J gene is TRBJ1-2, the V gene TRBV19, with D possibly matching TRBD1 (6 bases). V was shortened by 2 bases and J by 4 bases, with 8 bases between the two germline ends. The germline V gene has CDR1 LNHDA and CDR2 SQIVND (reference sequence). The CDR3 extends over 13 amino acids.

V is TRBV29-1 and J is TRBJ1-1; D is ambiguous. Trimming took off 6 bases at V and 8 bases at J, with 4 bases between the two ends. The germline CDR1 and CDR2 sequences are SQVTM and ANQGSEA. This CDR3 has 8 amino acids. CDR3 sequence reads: CSVPEAFF. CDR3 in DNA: TGCAGCGTCCCCGAAGCTTTCTTT. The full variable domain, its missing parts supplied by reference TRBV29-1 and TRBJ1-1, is SAVISQKPSRDICQRGTSLTIQCQVDSQVTMMFWYRQQPGQSLTLIATANQGSEATYESGFVIDKFPISRPNLTFSTLTVSNMSPEDSSIYLCSVPEAFFGQGTRLTVV.

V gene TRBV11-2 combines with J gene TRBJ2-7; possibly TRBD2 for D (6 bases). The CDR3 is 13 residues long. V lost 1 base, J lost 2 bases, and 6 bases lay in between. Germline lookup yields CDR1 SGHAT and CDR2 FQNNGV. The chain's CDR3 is CASSLAGAYEQYF. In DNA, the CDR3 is TGTGCCAGCAGCTTAGCGGGAGCCTACGAGCAGTACTTC.

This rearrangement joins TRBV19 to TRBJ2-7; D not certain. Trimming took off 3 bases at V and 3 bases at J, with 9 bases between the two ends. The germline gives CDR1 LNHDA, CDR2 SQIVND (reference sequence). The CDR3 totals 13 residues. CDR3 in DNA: TGTGCCAGTAGTATCCAGGTGAACTACGAGCAGTACTTC. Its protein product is CASSIQVNYEQYF.

The CDR3 protein is CASSLGQTNYGYTF. The CDR3 coding sequence is TGTGCCAGCAGCTTGGGACAAACTAACTATGGCTACACCTTC. The chain joins TRBV6-5 to TRBJ1-2; perhaps TRBD1 as D (6 bases). Germline V gene sequence: CDR1 MNHEY, CDR2 SVGAGI. V was pared by 6 bases and J by 0 bases, with 11 bases between. There are 14 residues in the CDR3.

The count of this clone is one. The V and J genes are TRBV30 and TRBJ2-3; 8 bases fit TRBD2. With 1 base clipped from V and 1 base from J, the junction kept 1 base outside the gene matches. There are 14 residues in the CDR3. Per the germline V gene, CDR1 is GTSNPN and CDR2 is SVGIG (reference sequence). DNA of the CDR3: TGTGCCTGGAGTGCGACTAGCGGCACAGATACGCAGTATTTT. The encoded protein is CAWSATSGTDTQYF.

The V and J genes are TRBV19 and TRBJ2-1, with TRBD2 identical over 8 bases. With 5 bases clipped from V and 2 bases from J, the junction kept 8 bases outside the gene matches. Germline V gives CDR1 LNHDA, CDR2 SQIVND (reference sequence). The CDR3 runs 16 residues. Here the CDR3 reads CASSVGGEGPYNEQFF. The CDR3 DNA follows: TGTGCCAGTAGTGTCGGGGGGGAGGGTCCCTACAATGAGCAGTTCTTC.

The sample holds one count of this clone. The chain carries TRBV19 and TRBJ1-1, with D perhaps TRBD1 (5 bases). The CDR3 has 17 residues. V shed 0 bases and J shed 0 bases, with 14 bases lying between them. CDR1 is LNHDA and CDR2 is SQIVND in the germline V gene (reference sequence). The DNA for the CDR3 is TGTGCCAGTAGTATAGATGCGACAGATACCATGAACACTGAAGCTTTCTTT. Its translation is CASSIDATDTMNTEAFF.

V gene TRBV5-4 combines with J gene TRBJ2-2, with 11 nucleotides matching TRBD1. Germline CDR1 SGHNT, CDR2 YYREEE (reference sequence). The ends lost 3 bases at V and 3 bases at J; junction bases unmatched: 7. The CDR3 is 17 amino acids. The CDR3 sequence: CASSYQPGQGDTGELFF. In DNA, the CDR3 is TGTGCCAGCAGCTACCAACCGGGACAGGGGGACACCGGGGAGCTGTTTTTT.

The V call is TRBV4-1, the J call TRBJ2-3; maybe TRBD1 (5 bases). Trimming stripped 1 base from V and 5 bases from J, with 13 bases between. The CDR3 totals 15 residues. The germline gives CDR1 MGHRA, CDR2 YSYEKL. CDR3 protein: CASSQVSRDGDTQYF. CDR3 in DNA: TGCGCCAGCAGCCAAGTATCCAGGGATGGAGATACGCAGTATTTT.

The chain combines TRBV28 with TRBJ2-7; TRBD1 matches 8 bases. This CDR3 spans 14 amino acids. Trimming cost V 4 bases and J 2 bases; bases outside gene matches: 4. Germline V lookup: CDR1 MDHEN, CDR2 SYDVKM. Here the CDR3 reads CASSSPRGPYEQYF. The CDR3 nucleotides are TGTGCCAGCAGTTCCCCCAGGGGGCCCTACGAGCAGTACTTC.

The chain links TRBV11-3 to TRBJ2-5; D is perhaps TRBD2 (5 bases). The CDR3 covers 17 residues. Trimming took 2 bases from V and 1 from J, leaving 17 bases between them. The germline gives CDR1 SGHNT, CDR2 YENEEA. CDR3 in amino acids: CASSLTPSGPGQETQYF. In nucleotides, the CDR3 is TGTGCCAGCAGCTTAACCCCAAGCGGTCCCGGCCAAGAGACCCAGTACTTC.